This entry features one TCR beta chain sequence. Its antigen remains unknown. The table came from immunoSEQ multiplex PCR; TCRdb's copy has only in-frame clones and leaves some out. The repertoire holds some 130,000 clones, with just under 80% as singletons. As to time point: week 11, during vaccination. Vaccination comprised doses that each held 300 ug of mutant IDH1 20-mer peptide, plus topical imiquimod. These data originate in a study of a mutant IDH1 vaccine in newly diagnosed glioma. Trimming removed 3 bases at V and 0 bases at J, with 15 bases between. Germline V gene data show CDR1 as MNHGY and CDR2 as SVAAGI. The CDR3 loop spans 18 amino acids.

The specimen was PBMCs, collected from a glioma patient whose treatment included an IDH1 peptide vaccine. J is TRBJ2-6 and V is TRBV6-9, with D possibly being TRBD1 or TRBD2 (5 bases each). This clonotype was obtained from a man aged 35 to 55 with glioma. Written as DNA, the CDR3 is TGTGCCAGCAGTTACCAAGGGACGTATAACTCTGGGGCCAACGTCCTGACTTTC. This codes for CASSYQGTYNSGANVLTF.